Listed here are 10 T cell receptor beta chains from one sample, sequenced in a study of T cell clonality in common variable immunodeficiency. Sequenced by immunoSEQ multiplex PCR; TCRdb stores in-frame clones only, minus some. The profile covers more than 55,000 clones, none occurring a single time. Sequencing was done on a sample of peripheral blood mononuclear cells. The receptors stem from a person between 18 and 75 years old in good health.

There are many counts of this clone. The missing CDR3 end, 3 residues past where the read stops, is filled in from the germline J gene. The chain has TRBV5-1 and TRBJ2-1; D perhaps matches TRBD2 (6 bases). V was pared by 4 bases and J by 3 bases, with 14 bases between. Looked up from germline, CDR1 is SGHRS and CDR2 is YFSETQ. This CDR3 has 15 residues. The part of the CDR3 DNA that was read is TGCGCCAGCAGCATCGGGGGTGGCTACTACAATGAG. Translation: CASSIGGGYYNE. The complete CDR3 reads CASSIGGGYYNEQFF.

This clone was seen at least ten times. Read sequence stops 3 residues before the CDR3 end, and the germline J gene provides the missing end. This chain joins TRBV30 and TRBJ1-1; D possibly corresponds to TRBD1 (5 bases). This CDR3 comprises 14 residues. Trimming pared 3 bases from V and 6 bases from J, leaving 17 bases between. The germline V gene has CDR1 GTSNPN and CDR2 SVGIG (reference sequence). CDR3 residues: CAWSSWDLQPEAFF. The sequenced CDR3 bases are TGTGCCTGGAGCTCATGGGACTTACAACCTGAA. Variable domain in full (rest from reference TRBV30 and TRBJ1-1): SQTIHQWPATLVQPVGSPLSLECTVEGTSNPNLYWYRQAAGRGLQLLFYSVGIGQISSEVPQNLSASRPQDRQFILSSKKLLLSDSGFYLCAWSSWDLQPEAFFGQGTRLTVV.

This clone was recorded at least ten times. The read terminates 3 residues ahead of where the CDR3 ends, so the germline J gene completes it. V usage is TRBV5-6 and J usage is TRBJ2-5; 7 bases are a match to TRBD1. The CDR3 spans 13 residues. Germline V gene lookup returns CDR1 SGHDT and CDR2 YYEEEE. V lost 4 bases to trimming and J lost 2 bases; unmatched junction nucleotides: 2. This CDR3 is CASSLRGQETQYF. The covered CDR3 bases are TGTGCCAGCAGCCTCAGGGGGCAAGAGACC.

In its sample, this clone was seen many times. The DNA ends 3 residues before the CDR3 does, and the rest of the CDR3 is filled in from the germline J gene. The J gene is TRBJ1-1, the V gene TRBV28, with D possibly being TRBD1 (5 bases). CDR1 is MDHEN, CDR2 SYDVKM, per germline. Trimming left V 1 base short and J 5 bases short, with 14 bases between. This CDR3 has 15 residues. The CDR3: CASSLYGGLGTEAFF. The CDR3 DNA, read in part, is TGTGCCAGCAGTTTATATGGGGGGTTGGGGACTGAA. Full variable domain (rest looked up from reference TRBV28 and TRBJ1-1): DVKVTQSSRYLVKRTGEKVFLECVQDMDHENMFWYRQDPGLGLRLIYFSYDVKMKEKGDIPEGYSVSREKKERFSLILESASTNQTSMYLCASSLYGGLGTEAFFGQGTRLTVV.

This clone has a handful of counts. Its ends do not fully match the called genes, so a read error is possible. Read sequence stops 3 residues before the CDR3 end, and the germline J gene provides the missing end. This chain connects TRBV7-7 to TRBJ2-3; TRBD2 aligns across 7 bases. This CDR3 contains 15 residues. Germline V CDR1 and CDR2: SSHAT, FNYEAQ (reference sequence). Partial CDR3 DNA: TGTGCTAGCAGCTTAGTGGGCGGGAGCCGGGATACG. Translated, it gives CASSLVGGSRDT. In full, the CDR3 is CASSLVGGSRDTQYF.

This clone was counted at least ten times. Partial CDR3 DNA: TGTGCCAGCACCCGCGGGGGGGTAGAGACC. This sequence encodes CASTRGGVET. The full CDR3 protein is CASTRGGVETQYF. The chain couples TRBV2 to TRBJ2-5, with TRBD2 identical over 9 bases. The CDR3 end lies 3 residues beyond the end of the read and is filled in from the germline J gene. The V segment lost 7 bases and the J segment 4 bases; nucleotides outside the gene matches: 4. Germline values: CDR1 SNHLY, CDR2 FYNNEI. CDR3 length equals 13 residues.

This clone showed up many times. The sequenced fragment ends 3 residues before the CDR3 boundary, so the rest is inferred from the germline J gene. This rearrangement joins TRBV14 to TRBJ2-5; tentatively, D is TRBD1 (6 bases). The CDR3 has 16 residues. CDR1 and CDR2 from the germline V gene are SGHDN and FVKESK. Trimming cost V 1 base and J 5 bases, with 17 bases left between them. The part of the CDR3 DNA that was read is TGTGCCAGCAGCCAAGGCGGTGGGGGCTCGGGGGAGACC. Translated: CASSQGGGGSGET. The entire CDR3 reads CASSQGGGGSGETQYF.

This clone has a count of ten or more. The read halts 3 residues ahead of the CDR3 end, with the missing end drawn from the germline J gene. The gene calls are TRBV12-3 or TRBV12-4 and TRBJ2-1, with 7 nucleotides matching TRBD2. The CDR3 covers 15 residues. V shed 3 bases, J shed 3 bases, and the junction held 5 bases outside the gene matches. The chain's CDR3 is CASSFSLADYNEQFF. The covered CDR3 bases are TGTGCCAGCAGTTTTTCTCTAGCGGACTACAATGAG.

This clone has a count of ten or more. CDR3 region: CASSPPQSIAGGLYEQYF. The sequenced part of the CDR3 DNA is TGTGCCAGCTCACCACCTCAATCGATTGCGGGAGGTTTGTACGAG. This sequence joins TRBV18 and TRBJ2-7; TRBD2 aligns across 8 bases. The read terminates 3 residues ahead of where the CDR3 ends, so the germline J gene completes it. In germline, CDR1 is KGHSH, CDR2 LQKENI. CDR3 length: 18 amino acids. J was trimmed by 4 bases and V by 0 bases; bases with no gene match: 14.

This clone was counted many times. The sequence runs out 3 residues before the end of the CDR3; the remainder is reconstructed from the germline J gene. The V gene is TRBV10-3, the J gene TRBJ2-6, with 9 nucleotides matching TRBD1. V shed 5 bases and J 2 bases; nucleotides not matched to a gene: 7. The CDR3 covers 17 residues. The germline V gene encodes CDR1 ENHRY and CDR2 SYGVKD. The sequenced CDR3 bases are TGTGCCATCAGTACGGACAGGGGAGATCCTGGGGCCAACGTC. Translation: CAISTDRGDPGANV. The CDR3 reads in full as CAISTDRGDPGANVLTF.